The T cell receptor beta chain described here comes from a study of blood T cells in healthy people across ages. Study findings and constraints: Shifts in expanded clonotypes may have been confounded by donor CMV status, which was unknown.

The table lists this clonotype with a count of one. Antigen specificity is unknown. For the second PCR, which ran for 7 to 11 cycles, a sample-barcoded 5' primer and a J-beta primer mix were used. TCRdb itself ran the 5' RACE reads through MiXCR, one entry per CDR3 protein. The sample includes about 640,000 distinct CDR3 sequences, 58% seen only once; the top ten take 30% to 45%. The receptor was isolated from a man in his fifties or sixties in good health. Sequencing was carried out using blood.

CDR3 sequence: CASSLEGARSTDTQYF. CDR3 nucleotide sequence: TGCGCCAGCAGCTTGGAAGGGGCGCGGAGCACAGATACGCAGTATTTT. The V and J genes are TRBV5-1 and TRBJ2-3; a weak D match, TRBD1 (5 bases). V dropped 0 bases and J dropped 0 bases, with 11 bases sitting between them. The CDR3 spans 16 residues. Germline CDR1 and CDR2: SGHRS and YFSETQ.